These T cell receptor beta chains were read from a single sample in a study of OX40 agonist ivuxolimab in advanced cancers. Assay: immunoSEQ multiplex PCR; the TCRdb copy retains only in-frame clones and omits some. The sample lists fewer than 85,000 clones, nearly 90% occurring once. Sequenced here: CD4+ or CD8+ T cells sorted from blood, sampled in a trial of the OX40 agonist ivuxolimab. The receptors shown here come from an adult with an advanced solid tumor such as melanoma, head and neck, liver or kidney cancer. Both conserved end residues are part of each CDR3. Fields, in order: V gene, clone size, J gene, D gene, CDR3 protein, CDR3 DNA. The D gene is left open where the match is weak. The listing skips clone size in some rows; elsewhere it reads once, few, many or a size class.

V gene: TRBV5-1; clone size: NA; J gene: TRBJ2-7; D gene: NA; CDR3 protein: CASSLVIGGGVEQYF; CDR3 DNA: TGCGCCAGCAGCTTGGTTATAGGTGGGGGCGTGGAGCAGTACTTC
V gene: TRBV5-5; clone size: NA; J gene: TRBJ2-1; D gene: NA; CDR3 protein: CASSPGASPYNEQFF; CDR3 DNA: TGTGCCAGCAGCCCCGGGGCCAGCCCGTACAATGAGCAGTTCTTC
V gene: TRBV4-2; clone size: once; J gene: TRBJ2-6; D gene: NA; CDR3 protein: CASSQTGTRSGANVLTF; CDR3 DNA: TGTGCCAGCAGCCAAACCGGGACACGCTCTGGGGCCAACGTCCTGACTTTC
V gene: TRBV7-9; clone size: NA; J gene: TRBJ2-6; D gene: NA; CDR3 protein: CASGGGTFPSGANVLTF; CDR3 DNA: TGTGCCAGCGGGGGCGGGACTTTTCCCTCTGGGGCCAACGTCCTGACTTTC
V gene: TRBV5-4; clone size: once; J gene: TRBJ2-3; D gene: TRBD2; CDR3 protein: CASSLRTSGHDTQYF; CDR3 DNA: TGTGCCAGCAGCTTGAGGACTAGCGGCCATGATACGCAGTATTTT
V gene: TRBV11-2; clone size: medium-sized; J gene: TRBJ2-3; D gene: NA; CDR3 protein: CASSKTTYGPDTQYF; CDR3 DNA: TGTGCCAGCAGCAAGACTACCTATGGCCCAGATACGCAGTATTTT
V gene: TRBV10-3; clone size: NA; J gene: TRBJ1-2; D gene: NA; CDR3 protein: CAISSRDADNYGYTF; CDR3 DNA: TGTGCCATCAGTTCCCGGGACGCTGATAACTATGGCTACACCTTC
V gene: TRBV7-9; clone size: NA; J gene: TRBJ1-2; D gene: NA; CDR3 protein: CASSLAYEAGYTF; CDR3 DNA: TGTGCCAGCAGCCTAGCGTACGAGGCTGGCTACACCTTC
V gene: TRBV2; clone size: NA; J gene: TRBJ1-1; D gene: TRBD1; CDR3 protein: CASSNRGTEAFF; CDR3 DNA: TGTGCCAGCAGTAACAGGGGGACTGAAGCTTTCTTT
V gene: TRBV5-6; clone size: NA; J gene: TRBJ1-4; D gene: NA; CDR3 protein: CASMEHGAINEKLFF; CDR3 DNA: TGTGCCAGCATGGAACACGGGGCCATTAATGAAAAACTGTTTTTT
V gene: TRBV2; clone size: few; J gene: TRBJ2-5; D gene: NA; CDR3 protein: CASRDVLGTQYF; CDR3 DNA: TGTGCCAGCAGGGACGTCCTGGGGACCCAGTACTTC
V gene: TRBV18; clone size: NA; J gene: TRBJ1-4; D gene: NA; CDR3 protein: CASSPPYQGDEKLFF; CDR3 DNA: TGTGCCAGCTCACCACCGTATCAGGGAGATGAAAAACTGTTTTTT
V gene: TRBV11-2; clone size: NA; J gene: TRBJ2-5; D gene: NA; CDR3 protein: CASSLGGLWGETQYF; CDR3 DNA: TGTGCCAGCAGCTTAGGCGGGCTTTGGGGAGAGACCCAGTACTTC
V gene: TRBV7-2; clone size: few; J gene: TRBJ1-2; D gene: NA; CDR3 protein: CASSLWAGDGYTF; CDR3 DNA: TGTGCCAGCAGTCTCTGGGCGGGAGATGGCTACACCTTC
V gene: TRBV10-3; clone size: NA; J gene: TRBJ2-7; D gene: TRBD1; CDR3 protein: CAISEPDRGGYEQYF; CDR3 DNA: TGTGCCATCAGTGAACCCGACAGGGGAGGCTACGAGCAGTACTTC
V gene: TRBV5-6; clone size: once; J gene: TRBJ1-6; D gene: TRBD1; CDR3 protein: CASSLDRGGSSPLHF; CDR3 DNA: TGTGCCAGCAGCTTGGACAGGGGGGGTAGTTCACCCCTCCACTTT
V gene: TRBV5-1; clone size: once; J gene: TRBJ1-2; D gene: TRBD1; CDR3 protein: CASSGRGQVDGYTF; CDR3 DNA: TGCGCCAGCAGCGGAAGGGGACAGGTCGATGGCTACACCTTC
V gene: TRBV4-1; clone size: NA; J gene: TRBJ2-1; D gene: TRBD2; CDR3 protein: CASTPSRWDYPAISSYNEQFF; CDR3 DNA: TGCGCCAGCACCCCCTCTCGGTGGGACTACCCCGCGATTTCCTCCTACAATGAGCAGTTCTTC
V gene: TRBV29-1; clone size: NA; J gene: TRBJ2-5; D gene: NA; CDR3 protein: CSVTTTTSPVTQYF; CDR3 DNA: TGCAGCGTCACCACCACGACTAGTCCTGTGACCCAGTACTTC
V gene: TRBV10-3; clone size: NA; J gene: TRBJ1-3; D gene: NA; CDR3 protein: CAIRDTSGNTIYF; CDR3 DNA: TGTGCCATCAGGGACACCTCTGGAAACACCATATATTTT
V gene: TRBV5-1; clone size: NA; J gene: TRBJ1-1; D gene: TRBD1; CDR3 protein: CASSLAGTGSEAFF; CDR3 DNA: TGCGCCAGCAGCTTGGCAGGGACAGGGAGCGAAGCTTTCTTT
V gene: TRBV9; clone size: NA; J gene: TRBJ2-1; D gene: NA; CDR3 protein: CASSSQVLAPYNEQFF; CDR3 DNA: TGTGCCAGCAGCTCGCAGGTCCTGGCGCCCTACAATGAGCAGTTCTTC
V gene: TRBV5-1; clone size: NA; J gene: TRBJ2-7; D gene: NA; CDR3 protein: CASSRQSGLRPYEQYF; CDR3 DNA: TGCGCCAGCAGCAGGCAGAGTGGCCTCCGTCCCTACGAGCAGTACTTC
V gene: TRBV19; clone size: few; J gene: TRBJ1-2; D gene: NA; CDR3 protein: CAGYTTNYGYTF; CDR3 DNA: TGTGCCGGATATACGACTAACTATGGCTACACCTTC
V gene: TRBV29-1; clone size: NA; J gene: TRBJ2-4; D gene: TRBD1; CDR3 protein: CSVQRTGAAGNIQHF; CDR3 DNA: TGCAGCGTCCAAAGGACAGGGGCGGCGGGAAACATTCAGCACTTC
V gene: TRBV6-1; clone size: NA; J gene: TRBJ2-7; D gene: NA; CDR3 protein: CASSWGGLTSYEQYF; CDR3 DNA: TGTGCCAGCAGCTGGGGTGGACTCACCTCCTACGAGCAGTACTTC
V gene: TRBV7-2; clone size: NA; J gene: TRBJ2-5; D gene: NA; CDR3 protein: CASSPFTLEGQETQYF; CDR3 DNA: TGTGCCAGCAGCCCCTTTACCCTAGAGGGTCAAGAGACCCAGTACTTC
V gene: TRBV19; clone size: few; J gene: TRBJ1-2; D gene: TRBD1; CDR3 protein: CASSQVQGATGYTF; CDR3 DNA: TGTGCCAGTAGTCAGGTTCAGGGGGCGACGGGCTACACCTTC
V gene: TRBV5-1; clone size: few; J gene: TRBJ1-2; D gene: TRBD1; CDR3 protein: CASSTGQAINYGYTF; CDR3 DNA: TGCGCCAGCAGCACCGGACAGGCCATTAACTATGGCTACACCTTC
V gene: TRBV18; clone size: NA; J gene: TRBJ1-6; D gene: NA; CDR3 protein: CASSPEFSFNSPLHF; CDR3 DNA: TGTGCCAGCTCACCAGAGTTCAGTTTTAATTCACCCCTCCACTTT
V gene: TRBV28; clone size: NA; J gene: TRBJ1-5; D gene: NA; CDR3 protein: CASSYPGMGPQHF; CDR3 DNA: TGTGCCAGCAGTTACCCAGGGATGGGGCCCCAGCATTTT
V gene: TRBV28; clone size: NA; J gene: TRBJ1-6; D gene: NA; CDR3 protein: CASRLQGTPPLHF; CDR3 DNA: TGTGCCAGCAGGTTACAGGGTACGCCACCCCTCCACTTT
V gene: TRBV18; clone size: NA; J gene: TRBJ1-2; D gene: TRBD1; CDR3 protein: CASSRSPGQGGYGYTF; CDR3 DNA: TGTGCCAGCTCACGAAGCCCGGGACAGGGGGGCTATGGCTACACCTTC
V gene: TRBV18; clone size: NA; J gene: TRBJ1-3; D gene: NA; CDR3 protein: CASSPANGNTIYF; CDR3 DNA: TGTGCCAGCTCACCGGCAAACGGAAACACCATATATTTT
V gene: TRBV6-1; clone size: NA; J gene: TRBJ1-2; D gene: TRBD1; CDR3 protein: CASSRQGMDGYTF; CDR3 DNA: TGTGCCAGCAGCCGACAGGGAATGGATGGCTACACCTTC
V gene: TRBV25-1; clone size: NA; J gene: TRBJ1-4; D gene: NA; CDR3 protein: CASSAPWDEKLFF; CDR3 DNA: TGTGCCAGCAGTGCACCTTGGGACGAAAAACTGTTTTTT
V gene: TRBV13; clone size: NA; J gene: TRBJ2-3; D gene: TRBD2; CDR3 protein: CASSSRLAGGHDTQYF; CDR3 DNA: TGTGCCAGCAGCTCGAGACTAGCGGGGGGGCACGATACGCAGTATTTT
V gene: TRBV5-1; clone size: NA; J gene: TRBJ1-4; D gene: TRBD1; CDR3 protein: CASSRDRGLEKLFF; CDR3 DNA: TGCGCCAGCAGCCGAGACAGGGGTCTCGAAAAACTGTTTTTT
V gene: TRBV2; clone size: once; J gene: TRBJ2-4; D gene: NA; CDR3 protein: CASSPRDSRLAKNIQYF; CDR3 DNA: TGTGCCAGCAGTCCACGAGATTCCAGGCTAGCCAAAAACATTCAGTACTTC
V gene: TRBV4-2; clone size: once; J gene: TRBJ2-1; D gene: NA; CDR3 protein: CASSQDNRGGPYNEQFF; CDR3 DNA: TGTGCCAGCAGCCAAGATAATCGGGGAGGTCCCTACAATGAGCAGTTCTTC
V gene: TRBV6-5; clone size: NA; J gene: TRBJ1-2; D gene: NA; CDR3 protein: CASAPRGMVGGYTF; CDR3 DNA: TGTGCCAGCGCCCCCAGGGGAATGGTAGGAGGCTACACCTTC
V gene: TRBV2; clone size: NA; J gene: TRBJ2-1; D gene: NA; CDR3 protein: CASTLGGANEQFF; CDR3 DNA: TGTGCCAGCACCCTCGGCGGGGCCAATGAGCAGTTCTTC